These 5 T cell receptor beta chains originate from one sample sequenced in a study of blood T cells in healthy people across ages. PCR was performed a second time for about 7 to 12 cycles using a sample-barcoded 5' primer and a J-beta primer mix. Using its own MiXCR run on the 5' RACE reads, TCRdb lists one record per CDR3 protein. The sample has some 1.5 million distinct CDR3 sequences, about 28% seen once; the top ten hold 7.7%. Sequenced input: blood. These receptors all come from a woman aged 25 to 39 in good health.

The CDR3 coding sequence is TGTGCCAGCAGCCTAGATGATACACCAAGTCAGACCCAGTACTTC. This translates into CASSLDDTPSQTQYF. The rearrangement uses TRBV4-2 and TRBJ2-5; D is unresolved. Germline CDR1 is LGHNA and CDR2 is YNFKEQ. V was cut by 4 bases and J by 6 bases, with 18 bases left in between. The CDR3 runs 15 residues.

The chain links TRBV20-1 to TRBJ1-5, with D possibly being TRBD1 (5 bases). Germline V gene lookup returns CDR1 DFQATT and CDR2 SNEGSKA (reference sequence). The V end lost 0 bases, the J end lost 6 bases, and 9 bases lay between the germline ends. This CDR3 spans 13 amino acids. In DNA, the CDR3 is TGCAGTGCTAGAGATCGGGGGACTCAGCCCCAGCATTTT. Protein product: CSARDRGTQPQHF.

The table lists this clonotype with a few counts. The chain joins TRBV7-9 to TRBJ2-3; 7 bases fit TRBD2. The J segment lost 6 bases and the V segment lost 3 bases, leaving 9 bases of the junction unmatched. The CDR3 length is 15 residues. Germline CDR1 is SEHNR and CDR2 is FQNEAQ (reference sequence). The CDR3 nucleotides are TGTGCCAGCAGCTTTGCGGGAGCAGCATCCGATACGCAGTATTTT. Its protein product is CASSFAGAASDTQYF.

V is TRBV29-1 and J is TRBJ1-1; D is uncertain. The CDR3 length is 12 residues. Germline CDR1 is SQVTM and CDR2 is ANQGSEA. Trimming cost V 4 bases and J 1 base, with 7 bases left between them. The CDR3 is CSVGTRNTEAFF. For the CDR3, the DNA is TGCAGCGTTGGAACGCGGAACACTGAAGCTTTCTTT. Using reference TRBV29-1 and TRBJ1-1 for the parts outside the CDR3, the full variable domain is SAVISQKPSRDICQRGTSLTIQCQVDSQVTMMFWYRQQPGQSLTLIATANQGSEATYESGFVIDKFPISRPNLTFSTLTVSNMSPEDSSIYLCSVGTRNTEAFFGQGTRLTVV.

V is TRBV2 and J is TRBJ2-7; D unclear. This CDR3 comprises 13 residues. The germline V gene has CDR1 SNHLY and CDR2 FYNNEI. The V end was cut by 6 bases, the J end by 2 bases, with 11 bases between. The chain's CDR3 is CASRDAEPYEQYF. The CDR3 nucleotides are TGTGCCAGCAGAGACGCTGAGCCCTACGAGCAGTACTTC.